This T cell receptor (beta chain) originates from a study of cytomegalovirus exposure and HLA in healthy donors. Study-wide context: The 120 or so validation repertoires and the approximately 630 first-cohort repertoires shared a platform, a later analysis reported.

The donors were part of the validation cohort, which consisted of under 150 subjects and was separate from the first cohort of 670 or so subjects. Sequencing was performed with immunoSEQ multiplex PCR; in TCRdb, only in-frame clones are kept and a portion is missing. The table records 100,000 to 120,000 clones, over 75% of them present only once. General study results and limits: Cytomegalovirus association was assigned to approximately 180 TCR beta chains. The dataset shows that most TCR sequences were rare, while some public TCRs occurred in many donors.

Note on this clone: As yet, its antigen is unknown. Distinct nucleotide sequences in the sample also encode this CDR3.

This CDR3 spans 12 amino acids. Deletions cut 4 bases from V and 1 base from J, with 5 bases between. Germline-derived CDR1 and CDR2 are LNHDA and SQIVND (reference sequence). The sample consisted of PBMCs. The chain employs TRBV19 and TRBJ2-7; D remains unclear. The TCR originated in a woman between 25 and 40 years old in good health and CMV-seropositive. CDR3 region: CASSTGSYEQYF. The CDR3 coding sequence is TGTGCCAGTAGTACAGGATCCTACGAGCAGTACTTC. Variable domain in full (rest from reference TRBV19 and TRBJ2-7): DGGITQSPKYLFRKEGQNVTLSCEQNLNHDAMYWYRQDPGQGLRLIYYSQIVNDFQKGDIAEGYSVSREKKESFPLTVTSAQKNPTAFYLCASSTGSYEQYFGPGTRLTVT.